Judged by frequency, the clone carrying this T cell receptor (beta chain) is medium-sized (0.01 to 0.1%). Each sample's input was approximately 270 ng genomic DNA, 38,000 or so genome equivalents. TRB was amplified by touch-down multiplex PCR, primer pools A and B combined. TCRdb re-called the multiplex PCR reads; every CDR3 protein appears as one record, without DNA. The sample spans more than 3,000 distinct CDR3 sequences; the ten largest clones claim more than 15%. The record originates from a study of T cell clusters in autoimmune cytopenias. CDR1 MNHEY and CDR2 SVGAGI come from the germline V gene. The length of the CDR3 is 11 residues.

This chain links TRBV6-5 with TRBJ1-2. This clonotype was sampled from a human donor with an autoimmune cytopenia or autoimmune hepatitis (not recorded which). What was sequenced was peripheral blood. The chain's CDR3 is CAVNSGWGYTF.